The 23 T cell receptor beta chains reported below all come from one sample, sequenced in a study of blood T cell repertoires in COVID-19. Sequencing was performed with immunoSEQ multiplex PCR; in TCRdb, only in-frame clones are kept and a portion is missing. The sample contains approximately 200,000 clones, around 84% of which appear only once. Sequencing used PBMCs or T cells enriched from blood (not recorded which). Every receptor here comes from a man aged 40-55 years who had recovered from COVID-19.

CDR3: CASSLVSGDTQYF. CDR3 coding DNA: TGTGCCAGCAGCTTAGTATCCGGGGATACGCAGTATTTT. V usage is TRBV7-6 and J usage is TRBJ2-3; D remains unclear. V was cut by 1 base and J by 6 bases, with 8 bases left in between. The CDR3 runs to 13 residues. Per the germline V gene, CDR1 is SGHVS and CDR2 is FNYEAQ.

The V call is TRBV19, the J call TRBJ1-1; D ambiguous. Trimming removed 6 bases at V and 3 bases at J, with 20 bases between. Per germline, CDR1 LNHDA and CDR2 SQIVND (reference sequence). The CDR3 contains 16 residues. CDR3 protein: CASRPPPGRLHTEAFF. CDR3 DNA sequence: TGTGCCAGTAGACCCCCCCCCGGGAGGCTCCACACTGAAGCTTTCTTT.

The chain links TRBV25-1 to TRBJ2-3, with D perhaps TRBD2 (5 bases). The CDR3 runs to 16 residues. The V end was cut by 1 base, the J end by 1 base, with 12 bases between. Germline CDR1 and CDR2: MGHDK and SYGVNS. CDR3: CASSELSGRGTDTQYF. CDR3 in DNA: TGTGCCAGCAGTGAATTGTCCGGGCGGGGCACAGATACGCAGTATTTT.

This rearrangement joins TRBV24-1 to TRBJ2-3, with D possibly TRBD2 on 6 matching bases. The CDR3 contains 15 residues. Deletions cut 3 bases from V and 3 bases from J, with 12 bases between. Germline CDR1 is KGHDR and CDR2 is SFDVKD. CDR3 in DNA: TGTGCCACCAGTGATCTTGGGACTTCTACAGATACGCAGTATTTT. This codes for CATSDLGTSTDTQYF.

The V and J genes are TRBV21-1 and TRBJ1-1. TRBV21-1 is reported as a pseudogene. This CDR3 spans 16 amino acids. The CDR3 loop reads CASSKEAQLETEGAFF. The DNA for the CDR3 is TGTGCCAGCAGCAAAGAGGCTCAGTTAGAGACGGAGGGAGCTTTCTTT.

The chain recombines TRBV6-5 with TRBJ2-3; TRBD1 aligns across 7 bases. In germline, CDR1 is MNHEY, CDR2 SVGAGI. Unmatched junction bases numbered 15, after V lost 9 bases and J lost 9 bases. The length of the CDR3 is 14 residues. The CDR3 DNA follows: TGTGCCAGTGGGGTGGAGAGGGGGCTAGGCACGCAGTATTTT. Translating it yields CASGVERGLGTQYF.

The rearrangement uses TRBV12-5 and TRBJ2-3; 7 bases agree with TRBD1. This CDR3 region has 12 residues. V shed 6 bases, J shed 3 bases, and the junction held 0 bases outside the gene matches. Germline V gene lookup returns CDR1 LGHNT and CDR2 FRNRAP. The chain's CDR3 is CASGRGTDTQYF. In nucleotides, the CDR3 is TGTGCTAGTGGCAGGGGGACAGATACGCAGTATTTT. Using reference TRBV12-5 and TRBJ2-3 for the parts outside the CDR3, the full variable domain is DARVTQTPRHKVTEMGQEVTMRCQPILGHNTVFWYRQTMMQGLELLAYFRNRAPLDDSGMPKDRFSAEMPDATLATLKIQPSEPRDSAVYFCASGRGTDTQYFGPGTRLTVL.

This chain uses TRBV25-1 with TRBJ2-5; TRBD2 matches 15 bases. The V gene end was trimmed by 6 bases and the J gene end by 5 bases; junction bases not matched to a gene: 7. In germline, CDR1 is MGHDK, CDR2 SYGVNS. This CDR3 spans 16 amino acids. The CDR3 DNA sequence: TGTGCCAGCAGCCCAGGGACTAGCGGGAGGAGTGAGACCCAGTACTTC. As protein: CASSPGTSGRSETQYF.

J is TRBJ2-7 and V is TRBV15; possible D gene TRBD2, 5 bases. Trimming stripped 0 bases from V and 4 bases from J, with 13 bases between. CDR1 LNHNV and CDR2 YYDKDF come from the germline V gene (reference sequence). This CDR3 region has 15 residues. The CDR3 region is CATSRDAGIGYEQYF. DNA for the CDR3: TGTGCCACCAGCAGAGACGCGGGCATAGGGTACGAGCAGTACTTC.

As regards this clone: Other DNA sequences within the sample encode an identical CDR3. V gene TRBV29-1 combines with J gene TRBJ1-1; the D is unclear. The germline gives CDR1 SQVTM, CDR2 ANQGSEA. The CDR3 is made up of 11 amino acids. Deletions cut 6 bases from V and 1 base from J, with 6 bases between. CDR3 region: CSVFRNTEAFF. The CDR3 nucleotides read TGCAGCGTCTTCAGGAACACTGAAGCTTTCTTT.

V usage is TRBV28 and J usage is TRBJ1-1, with D perhaps TRBD1 (6 bases). This CDR3 is built from 14 residues. Trimming took 5 bases from V and 6 from J, leaving 16 bases between them. The germline CDR1 and CDR2 sequences are MDHEN and SYDVKM. The CDR3 spells CASSTNTGSAEAFF. The CDR3, as DNA: TGTGCCAGCAGTACAAACACAGGGAGCGCTGAAGCTTTCTTT.

The rearrangement joins TRBV7-9 to TRBJ1-3; D not certain. The germline CDR1 and CDR2 sequences are SEHNR and FQNEAQ (reference sequence). V lost 5 bases and J 2 bases, leaving 13 bases between the germline ends. The CDR3 covers 15 residues. The CDR3 DNA sequence: TGTGCCAGCAGCCCCTCTCGGGGTACTGGAAACACCATATATTTT. The encoded protein is CASSPSRGTGNTIYF.

V is TRBV15 and J is TRBJ1-4; no reliable D call. V shed 1 base and J shed 1 base, with 7 bases lying between them. This CDR3 has 15 residues. CDR1 and CDR2 from the germline V gene are LNHNV and YYDKDF (reference sequence). CDR3 in DNA: TGTGCCACCAGCAGAGTAATAGTAACTAATGAAAAACTGTTTTTT. This encodes CATSRVIVTNEKLFF.

This clone was observed a few times. The chain recombines TRBV6-1 with TRBJ1-2; D possibly corresponds to TRBD1 (6 bases). The V gene lost 1 base and the J gene lost 2 bases, with 11 bases spanning the gap. CDR3 length: 15 residues. From germline, CDR1 is MNHNS and CDR2 SASEGT. CDR3 in amino acids: CASSEGTVMNYGYTF. The DNA for the CDR3 is TGTGCCAGCAGTGAAGGGACAGTAATGAACTATGGCTACACCTTC.

This rearrangement joins TRBV9 to TRBJ2-1; unclear D gene. The CDR3 runs 13 residues. Trimming took off 7 bases at V and 0 bases at J, with 8 bases between the two ends. Germline CDR1 is SGDLS and CDR2 is YYNGEE. In nucleotides, the CDR3 is TGTGCCAGCGGGCTGGGCTCCTACAATGAGCAGTTCTTC. The encoded protein is CASGLGSYNEQFF.

V usage is TRBV13 and J usage is TRBJ2-3; no reliable D call. This CDR3 spans 15 amino acids. Trimming left V 0 bases short and J 0 bases short, with 7 bases between. Germline loops: CDR1 PRHDT, CDR2 FYEKMQ (reference sequence). The CDR3 loop reads CASSLGGESTDTQYF. CDR3 nucleotides: TGTGCCAGCAGCTTAGGCGGAGAGAGCACAGATACGCAGTATTTT.

This chain uses TRBV4-1 with TRBJ1-5, with D maybe TRBD1 (5 bases). CDR3 size: 16 residues. Between the trimmed V and J ends, which lost 3 bases and 2 bases, there was a span of 14 bases. Germline-derived CDR1 and CDR2 are MGHRA and YSYEKL. The CDR3 coding sequence is TGCGCCAGCAGCCAGCTTTGGGGCGAGGGCAATCAGCCCCAGCATTTT. Its protein product is CASSQLWGEGNQPQHF.

As regards this clone: Possible read error: a much larger clone is one base away. This chain joins TRBV9 and TRBJ1-6; D might be TRBD1 (6 bases). V was trimmed by 4 bases and J by 4 bases, leaving 9 bases between them. The CDR3 length is 14 residues. From germline, CDR1 is SGDLS and CDR2 YYNGEE. The CDR3 here is CASSSGQYNSPLHF. The CDR3 coding sequence is TGTGCCAGCAGCTCCGGACAGTATAATTCACCCCTCCACTTT. Full variable domain (missing parts from reference TRBV9 and TRBJ1-6): DSGVTQTPKHLITATGQRVTLRCSPRSGDLSVYWYQQSLDQGLQFLIQYYNGEERAKGNILERFSAQQFPDLHSELNLSSLELGDSALYFCASSSGQYNSPLHFGNGTRLTVT.

The chain uses TRBV11-2 and TRBJ1-3; 8 bases line up with TRBD1. Germline V CDR1 and CDR2: SGHAT, FQNNGV. The CDR3 is 14 residues long. After removal of 5 bases from V and 4 bases from J, the junction contained 4 bases not matched to a gene. The CDR3 DNA reads TGTGCCAGCAGCAAGGACAGGGTAGGAAACACCATATATTTT. This gives the protein CASSKDRVGNTIYF.

The V call is TRBV5-4, the J call TRBJ2-5; 7 bases fit TRBD1. The junction had 9 bases not matched to a gene; V was cut back by 4 bases and J by 3 bases. Per the germline V gene, CDR1 is SGHNT and CDR2 is YYREEE (reference sequence). CDR3 length: 15 amino acids. CDR3 loop: CASSEPGQHKETQYF. The DNA for the CDR3 is TGTGCCAGCAGCGAGCCGGGACAGCATAAAGAGACCCAGTACTTC.

The J gene is TRBJ1-2, the V gene TRBV5-4; 11 bases fit TRBD1. Germline CDR1 is SGHNT and CDR2 is YYREEE (reference sequence). Trimming cost V 6 bases and J 4 bases; bases outside gene matches: 5. The CDR3 spans 14 residues. As DNA, the CDR3 is TGTGCCAGCACCACGGACAGGGGGCCCTATGGCTACACCTTC. Its translation is CASTTDRGPYGYTF.

The chain combines TRBV5-6 with TRBJ1-4; a weak D match, TRBD1 (6 bases). Germline V lookup: CDR1 SGHDT, CDR2 YYEEEE. Trimming cost V 2 bases and J 5 bases, with 13 bases left between them. The CDR3 consists of 15 residues. CDR3 sequence: CASSFYNRENEKLFF. CDR3 nucleotide sequence: TGTGCCAGCAGCTTTTACAACAGGGAGAATGAAAAACTGTTTTTT.

This clone was seen just once. The rearrangement links TRBV5-1 to TRBJ1-6, with D perhaps TRBD1 (6 bases). V shed 5 bases and J shed 5 bases, with 11 bases lying between them. CDR3 length: 14 amino acids. The germline gives CDR1 SGHRS, CDR2 YFSETQ. The CDR3 protein is CASRYGQNNSPLHF. The CDR3 DNA reads as TGCGCCAGCAGATATGGACAGAATAATTCACCCCTCCACTTT.